This T cell receptor beta chain derives from a study of control samples from healthy donors and cancer patients. Between the trimmed V and J ends, which lost 3 bases and 4 bases, there was a span of 6 bases. This CDR3 contains 12 residues. CDR1 is LGHDT and CDR2 is YNNKEL in the germline V gene (reference sequence). In its sample, this clone was seen once. Using immunoSEQ multiplex PCR, the repertoire was profiled, and TCRdb retains in-frame clones only, with some absent. The repertoire holds about 90,000 clones, with about 92% as singletons. The chain uses TRBV3-1 (or the pseudogene TRBV3-2) and TRBJ1-2; no definite D call. The sequencing sample was made of blood. The origin of this receptor is a young woman in good health. This CDR3 is CASSHPGYGYTF. The CDR3 region has the DNA TGTGCCAGCAGCCATCCAGGCTATGGCTACACCTTC.